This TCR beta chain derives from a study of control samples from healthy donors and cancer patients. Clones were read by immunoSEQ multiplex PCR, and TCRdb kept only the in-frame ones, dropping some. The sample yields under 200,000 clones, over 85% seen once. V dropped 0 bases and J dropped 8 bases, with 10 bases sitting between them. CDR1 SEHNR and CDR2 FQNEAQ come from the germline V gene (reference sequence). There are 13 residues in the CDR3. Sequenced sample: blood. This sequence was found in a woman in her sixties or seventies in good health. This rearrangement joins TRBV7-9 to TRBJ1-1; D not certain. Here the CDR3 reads CASSLASVGEAFF. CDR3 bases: TGTGCCAGCAGCTTAGCGAGCGTGGGGGAAGCTTTCTTT. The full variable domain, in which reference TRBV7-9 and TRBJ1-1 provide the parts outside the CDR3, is DTGVSQNPRHKITKRGQNVTFRCDPISEHNRLYWYRQTLGQGPEFLTYFQNEAQLEKSRLLSDRFSAERPKGSFSTLEIQRTEQGDSAMYLCASSLASVGEAFFGQGTRLTVV.